Each of the 9 T cell receptor beta chains below was sequenced from the same sample in a study of T cells in Graves' hyperthyroidism and ophthalmopathy. From RNA transcripts, TCR beta CDR3 regions were amplified. HTBI primers were the set used in a first-round RT-PCR of the TCR CDR3. MiXCR, run by TCRdb on the multiplex PCR reads, gives a single entry per CDR3 protein. The table has more than 300,000 distinct CDR3 sequences, 13% seen once. The sample comprised blood. The receptors come from a young woman with Graves' hyperthyroidism.

This clonotype was counted a few times. The V and J genes are TRBV5-1 and TRBJ2-1; TRBD2 matches 9 bases. Looked up from germline, CDR1 is SGHRS and CDR2 is YFSETQ. This CDR3 comprises 15 residues. V shed 0 bases and J 6 bases; nucleotides not matched to a gene: 4. DNA of the CDR3: TGCGCCAGCAGCTTGGTAGCGGGGGTCATCAATGAGCAGTTCTTC. It translates to CASSLVAGVINEQFF. The full variable domain, with the rest looked up from reference TRBV5-1 and TRBJ2-1, is KAGVTQTPRYLIKTRGQQVTLSCSPISGHRSVSWYQQTPGQGLQFLFEYFSETQRNKGNFPGRFSGRQFSNSRSEMNVSTLELGDSALYLCASSLVAGVINEQFFGPGTRLTVL.

This clonotype was recorded at least ten times. V is TRBV11-1 and J is TRBJ2-3, with 7 bases that match TRBD2. CDR3 size: 18 residues. Germline V CDR1 and CDR2: SGHAT, FQDESV (reference sequence). The V gene end was trimmed by 5 bases and the J gene end by 1 base; junction bases not matched to a gene: 15. CDR3 region: CASSDGSSAGYRTDTQYF. Written as DNA, the CDR3 is TGTGCCAGCAGCGACGGCAGTTCAGCGGGGTACCGCACAGATACGCAGTATTTT.

This clonotype was picked up many times. V is TRBV5-1 and J is TRBJ2-1, with 9 bases matching TRBD2. The CDR3 totals 16 residues. Trimming cost V 4 bases and J 10 bases; bases outside gene matches: 15. From germline, CDR1 is SGHRS and CDR2 YFSETQ. CDR3 sequence: CASSLRTAGGQGEQFF. The DNA of the CDR3 is TGCGCCAGCAGCCTCCGAACGGCGGGAGGGCAGGGGGAGCAGTTCTTC.

Many counts were recorded for this clonotype. J is TRBJ1-6 and V is TRBV12-3 or TRBV12-4; a weak D match, TRBD1 (5 bases). Between the trimmed V and J ends, which lost 3 bases and 8 bases, there was a span of 8 bases. CDR3 size: 13 residues. CDR3 sequence reads: CASSFLGDSPLHF. The CDR3 DNA is TGTGCCAGCAGTTTTTTGGGGGATTCACCCCTCCACTTT.

This clonotype was counted at least ten times. The J gene is TRBJ1-1, the V gene TRBV9; D call uncertain. The CDR3 is made up of 16 amino acids. Between the trimmed V and J ends, which lost 4 bases and 4 bases, there was a span of 20 bases. Looked up from germline, CDR1 is SGDLS and CDR2 is YYNGEE. The DNA for the CDR3 is TGTGCCAGCAGCAGAGACACCGGTTCGGCGAGCACTGAAGCTTTCTTT. Its translation: CASSRDTGSASTEAFF. The complete variable domain, with remaining parts taken from reference TRBV9 and TRBJ1-1, reads DSGVTQTPKHLITATGQRVTLRCSPRSGDLSVYWYQQSLDQGLQFLIQYYNGEERAKGNILERFSAQQFPDLHSELNLSSLELGDSALYFCASSRDTGSASTEAFFGQGTRLTVV.

This clonotype was counted only a few times. V and J are TRBV27 and TRBJ1-5; 8 bases are a match to TRBD1. The CDR3 length is 12 residues. From germline, CDR1 is MNHEY and CDR2 SMNVEV (reference sequence). J gave up 6 bases and V 6 bases, and 1 base lay outside the gene matches. The chain's CDR3 is CASRQGGQPQHF. CDR3 DNA: TGTGCCAGCAGACAGGGGGGTCAGCCCCAGCATTTT.

This clonotype has ten or more counts. The V gene is TRBV5-1, the J gene TRBJ2-2; D might be TRBD1 (5 bases). Germline V CDR1 and CDR2: SGHRS, YFSETQ. V lost 2 bases, J lost 4 bases, and 12 bases lay in between. The CDR3 consists of 15 residues. DNA for the CDR3: TGCGCCAGCAGCTTCGACAGTCGAACCACCGGGGAGCTGTTTTTT. It yields the protein CASSFDSRTTGELFF.

This clonotype was found many times. The chain joins TRBV20-1 to TRBJ2-7; D perhaps matches TRBD2 (5 bases). Between the trimmed V and J ends, which lost 0 bases and 4 bases, there was a span of 16 bases. CDR1 is DFQATT and CDR2 is SNEGSKA in the germline V gene (reference sequence). This CDR3 region has 15 residues. The CDR3 spells CSARDAGGWLYEQYF. CDR3 DNA sequence: TGCAGTGCTAGAGACGCCGGAGGATGGCTGTACGAGCAGTACTTC.

Many counts were recorded for this clonotype. The chain couples TRBV7-2 to TRBJ2-1, with D hard to call. Trimming took off 5 bases at V and 3 bases at J, with 11 bases between the two ends. CDR1 is SGHTA, CDR2 FQGNSA, per germline. CDR3 length: 14 amino acids. CDR3 sequence reads: CASSKGQSYNEQFF. CDR3 sequence (DNA): TGTGCCAGCAGCAAGGGTCAGAGCTACAATGAGCAGTTCTTC.